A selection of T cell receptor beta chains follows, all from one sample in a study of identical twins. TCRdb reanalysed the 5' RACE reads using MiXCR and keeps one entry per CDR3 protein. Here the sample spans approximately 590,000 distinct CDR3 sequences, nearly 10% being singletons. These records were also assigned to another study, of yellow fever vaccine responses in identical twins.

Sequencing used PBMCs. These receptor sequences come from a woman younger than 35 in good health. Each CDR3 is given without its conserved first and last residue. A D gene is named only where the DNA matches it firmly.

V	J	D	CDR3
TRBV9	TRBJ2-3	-	ASSPHRDTQY
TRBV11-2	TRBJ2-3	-	ASSLAGTQGDTQY
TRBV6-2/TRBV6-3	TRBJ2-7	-	ASSEVQGGYEQY
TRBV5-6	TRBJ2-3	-	ASSDGVDTQY
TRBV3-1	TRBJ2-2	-	ASSLLTTTNTGELF
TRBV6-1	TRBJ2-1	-	ASSPLVASSDEQF
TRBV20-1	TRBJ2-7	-	SASKGASYEQY
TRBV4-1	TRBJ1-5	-	ASSQEPGAPGQPQH
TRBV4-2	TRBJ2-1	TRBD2	ASSQGVAGARGEQF
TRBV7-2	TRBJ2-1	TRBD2	ASSLGGSLVEQF
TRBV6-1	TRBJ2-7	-	ASSEGGWGNSYEQY
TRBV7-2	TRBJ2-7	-	ASSREGQSSYEQY
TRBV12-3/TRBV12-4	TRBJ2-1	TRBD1	ASSFTGGSYNEQF
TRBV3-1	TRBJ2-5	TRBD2	ASSPLSGGSGVETQY
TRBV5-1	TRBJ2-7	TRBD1	ASSWDRGFEQY
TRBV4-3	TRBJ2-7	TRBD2	ASSQGGLVHEQY
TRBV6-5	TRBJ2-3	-	ASWKTDTQY
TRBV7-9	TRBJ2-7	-	ASNPGTFGEQY
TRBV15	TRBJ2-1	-	ATSSMGGSYNEQF
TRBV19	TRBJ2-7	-	ASSIRGFSYEQY
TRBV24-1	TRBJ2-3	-	ATSEPGARDTQY
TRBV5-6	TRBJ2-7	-	ASSLGGRKPGYEQY
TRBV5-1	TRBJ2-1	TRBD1	ASSRTGPFSSYNEQF
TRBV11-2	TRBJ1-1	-	ASSLEGAGGLGNTEAF
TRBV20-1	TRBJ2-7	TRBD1	SARDGGQGIWQY
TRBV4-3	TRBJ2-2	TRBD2	ASSQATYGGTGELF
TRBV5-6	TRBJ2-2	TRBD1	ASRTGTGRKHNTGELF
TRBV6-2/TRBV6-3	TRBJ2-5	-	ASTNWPQETQY
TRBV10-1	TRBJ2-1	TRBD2	ASSEGTGLAEGEGYNEQF
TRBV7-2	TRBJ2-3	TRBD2	ASSLVGLAGGPVDTQY
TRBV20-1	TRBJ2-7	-	SARVKLRDRVRREETYEQY
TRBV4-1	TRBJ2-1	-	ASSQVGPNEQF
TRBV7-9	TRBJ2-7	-	ASSLREVSYEQY